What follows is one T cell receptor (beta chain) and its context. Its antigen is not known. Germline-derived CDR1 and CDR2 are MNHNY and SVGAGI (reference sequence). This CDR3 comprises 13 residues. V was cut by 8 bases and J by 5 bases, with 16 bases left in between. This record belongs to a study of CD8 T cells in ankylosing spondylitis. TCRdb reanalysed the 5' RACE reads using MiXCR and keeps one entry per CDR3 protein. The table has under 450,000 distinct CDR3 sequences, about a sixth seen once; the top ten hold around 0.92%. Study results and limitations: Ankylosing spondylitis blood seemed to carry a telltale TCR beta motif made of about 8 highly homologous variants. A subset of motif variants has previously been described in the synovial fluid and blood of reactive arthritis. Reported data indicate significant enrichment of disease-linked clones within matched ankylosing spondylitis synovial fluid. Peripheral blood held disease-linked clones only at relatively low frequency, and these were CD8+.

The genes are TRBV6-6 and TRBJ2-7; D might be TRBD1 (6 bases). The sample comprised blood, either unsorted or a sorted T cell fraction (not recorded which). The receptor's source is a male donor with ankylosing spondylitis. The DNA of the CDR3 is TGTGCCAGCGCACTACAGGGATTCCACGAGCAGTACTTC. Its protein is CASALQGFHEQYF.